Each of the 24 T cell receptor beta chains below was sequenced from the same sample in a study of cytomegalovirus exposure and HLA in healthy donors. Amplification used 60 Vbeta primers and 13 Jbeta primers. Here immunoSEQ multiplex PCR was the method, and the copy in TCRdb shows in-frame clones only, minus some. This listing includes over 200,000 clones. Sequenced: PBMCs. These receptors originate from a woman in her twenties or thirties in good health and CMV-seropositive.

The chain uses TRBV7-9 and TRBJ1-1; perhaps TRBD1 as D (6 bases). The V gene's germline CDR1 is SEHNR and CDR2 FQNEAQ (reference sequence). This CDR3 has 13 amino acids. Trimming cost V 4 bases and J 10 bases, with 16 bases left between them. CDR3 sequence reads: CASSSRGTNVAFF. The CDR3 DNA reads as TGTGCCAGCAGCTCCAGGGGAACCAACGTAGCTTTCTTT.

The chain combines TRBV7-9 with TRBJ2-7, with D possibly being TRBD2 (6 bases). This CDR3 spans 15 amino acids. V was clipped by 1 base and J by 3 bases, with 13 bases between them. Looked up from germline, CDR1 is SEHNR and CDR2 is FQNEAQ (reference sequence). Here the CDR3 DNA reads TGTGCCAGCAGCTTAGTGGGACTTCTCTACTACGAGCAGTACTTC. Its translation is CASSLVGLLYYEQYF. The complete variable domain, with remaining parts taken from reference TRBV7-9 and TRBJ2-7, reads DTGVSQNPRHKITKRGQNVTFRCDPISEHNRLYWYRQTLGQGPEFLTYFQNEAQLEKSRLLSDRFSAERPKGSFSTLEIQRTEQGDSAMYLCASSLVGLLYYEQYFGPGTRLTVT.

This sequence joins TRBV4-1 and TRBJ2-7; the D is unclear. Looked up from germline, CDR1 is MGHRA and CDR2 is YSYEKL. This CDR3 is built from 17 residues. With 0 bases removed from V and 1 base from J, the gap between germline ends came to 16 bases. The CDR3 coding sequence is TGCGCCAGCAGCCAAGAGACGGCTTCCCAGACTTCCTACGAGCAGTACTTC. This translates into CASSQETASQTSYEQYF.

Of note for this clone: At one boundary the junction diverges from the germline segment, which might be a read error. This sequence joins TRBV19 and TRBJ2-3, with TRBD2 identical over 14 bases. This CDR3 is built from 16 residues. The germline CDR1 and CDR2 sequences are LNHDA and SQIVND (reference sequence). The CDR3 reads CASRGLAGANTVTQYF. The CDR3 bases are TGTGCCAGTAGGGGACTAGCGGGGGCCAACACAGTTACGCAGTATTTT.

The chain couples TRBV4-2 to TRBJ1-1; the D is unclear. This CDR3 region has 13 residues. V lost 6 bases to trimming and J lost 1 base, with 9 bases between them. Germline V CDR1 and CDR2: LGHNA, YNFKEQ. CDR3 in DNA: TGTGCCAGCAGTCTGTCTTGGAACACTGAAGCTTTCTTT. It specifies CASSLSWNTEAFF.

This chain connects TRBV18 to TRBJ1-2; D unresolved. Germline CDR1 and CDR2: KGHSH and LQKENI. The CDR3 has 16 residues. The V end was cut by 4 bases, the J end by 5 bases, with 20 bases between. In nucleotides, the CDR3 is TGTGCCAGCTCACGAGGTCTCGAAAGGAAAGCATATGGCTACACCTTC. Translating gives CASSRGLERKAYGYTF.

J is TRBJ1-2 and V is TRBV7-2; D call uncertain. CDR1 SGHTA and CDR2 FQGNSA come from the germline V gene. The CDR3 spans 13 residues. Trimming left V 10 bases short and J 3 bases short, with 15 bases between. The CDR3 nucleotides are TGTGCCATTGAAACGGGAGCGGACTATGGCTACACCTTC. Translation gives CAIETGADYGYTF.

The chain carries TRBV11-2 and TRBJ2-7, with TRBD2 identical over 13 bases. V shed 5 bases and J 4 bases; nucleotides not matched to a gene: 2. Per the germline V gene, CDR1 is SGHAT and CDR2 is FQNNGV. The CDR3 consists of 14 residues. The CDR3 is CASSGLAGVYEQYF. CDR3 DNA: TGTGCCAGCAGCGGACTAGCGGGAGTTTACGAGCAGTACTTC.

The J gene is TRBJ2-1, the V gene TRBV5-1, with 13 bases lining up with TRBD2. This CDR3 spans 14 amino acids. J was trimmed by 6 bases and V by 8 bases; bases with no gene match: 5. Germline CDR1 is SGHRS and CDR2 is YFSETQ. The CDR3 nucleotides are TGCGCCAGTGGGACTAGCGGGGTGAGCAATGAGCAGTTCTTC. It codes for CASGTSGVSNEQFF.

The V and J genes are TRBV5-8 and TRBJ2-5; perhaps TRBD1 as D (5 bases). Deletions cut 0 bases from V and 1 base from J, with 16 bases between. Germline CDR1 is SGHTS and CDR2 is YDEGEE. The CDR3 is 17 residues long. CDR3 nucleotides: TGTGCCAGCAGCTTGGGTATAACAGGAGTCCCCCAAGAGACCCAGTACTTC. It yields the protein CASSLGITGVPQETQYF.

The rearrangement links TRBV19 to TRBJ2-5, with TRBD2 identical over 7 bases. Germline V lookup: CDR1 LNHDA, CDR2 SQIVND (reference sequence). V dropped 1 base and J dropped 3; count of bases not matched to a gene: 2. The CDR3 spans 14 residues. The CDR3 here is CASSIGGREETQYF. CDR3 nucleotide sequence: TGTGCCAGTAGTATAGGGGGGAGGGAAGAGACCCAGTACTTC.

The gene calls are TRBV19 and TRBJ1-5; D may be TRBD1 (6 bases). The CDR3 consists of 15 residues. Germline loops: CDR1 LNHDA, CDR2 SQIVND (reference sequence). V lost 3 bases and J 4 bases, leaving 13 bases between the germline ends. CDR3: CASSIQQGRNQPQHF. CDR3 nucleotide sequence: TGTGCCAGTAGTATCCAACAGGGAAGGAATCAGCCCCAGCATTTT.

This chain connects TRBV18 to TRBJ2-2, with D maybe TRBD1 (5 bases). V dropped 2 bases and J dropped 2 bases, with 9 bases sitting between them. This CDR3 is built from 15 residues. In germline, CDR1 is KGHSH, CDR2 LQKENI. The CDR3 spells CASSPRQPNTGELFF. Here the CDR3 DNA reads TGTGCCAGCTCACCAAGACAGCCCAACACCGGGGAGCTGTTTTTT.

The rearrangement links TRBV27 to TRBJ2-7, with TRBD2 identical over 9 bases. The germline CDR1 and CDR2 sequences are MNHEY and SMNVEV (reference sequence). Trimming took 6 bases from V and 6 from J; bases not matched to a gene: 6. The CDR3 is made up of 13 amino acids. This CDR3 is CASSLVAGVEQYF. CDR3 coding DNA: TGTGCCAGCAGCCTAGTAGCGGGAGTCGAGCAGTACTTC.

V is TRBV4-1 and J is TRBJ2-3, with a weak D call TRBD1 (7 bases). CDR1 and CDR2 (germline): MGHRA, YSYEKL. This CDR3 comprises 17 residues. With 4 bases removed from V and 2 bases from J, the gap between germline ends came to 19 bases. The CDR3, as DNA: TGCGCCAGCAGCCCGATCCGACAGGGAGGTCCCACAGATACGCAGTATTTT. Amino acids: CASSPIRQGGPTDTQYF.

The genes are TRBV18 and TRBJ2-7; D perhaps matches TRBD2 (6 bases). CDR3 length: 14 residues. V lost 2 bases, J lost 2 bases, and 10 bases lay in between. Germline CDR1 KGHSH, CDR2 LQKENI. CDR3 nucleotides: TGTGCCAGCTCACCATACGGGAGCGCCTACGAGCAGTACTTC. Residues: CASSPYGSAYEQYF.

The chain is built from TRBV14 and TRBJ1-1; 9 bases match TRBD1. Germline loops: CDR1 SGHDN, CDR2 FVKESK. V trimming: 4 bases; J trimming: 4 bases; junction bases outside the gene matches: 1. This CDR3 contains 13 residues. CDR3 sequence: CASSRQGGTEAFF. CDR3 DNA: TGTGCCAGCAGCCGACAGGGGGGCACTGAAGCTTTCTTT.

Here the CDR3 DNA reads TGTGCCAGCAGCCCCGCTAGTGAGCAGTTCTTC. This gives the protein CASSPASEQFF. The chain uses TRBV7-2 and TRBJ2-1, with D unresolved. The germline V gene encodes CDR1 SGHTA and CDR2 FQGNSA. CDR3 length: 11 amino acids. Trimming left V 5 bases short and J 9 bases short, with 8 bases between.

The chain couples TRBV29-1 to TRBJ1-1, with a possible D match to TRBD1 (5 bases). V lost 6 bases and J 1 base, leaving 18 bases between the germline ends. The germline gives CDR1 SQVTM, CDR2 ANQGSEA. This CDR3 is 15 amino acids long. The CDR3 region has the DNA TGCAGCGTCCCCTTGCCCCAAAGGGGGAACACTGAAGCTTTCTTT. This gives the protein CSVPLPQRGNTEAFF.

This chain uses TRBV10-3 with TRBJ2-7; maybe TRBD2 (5 bases). From germline, CDR1 is ENHRY and CDR2 SYGVKD. The CDR3 sequence is 13 residues long. V lost 6 bases and J 4 bases, leaving 13 bases between the germline ends. The CDR3 sequence is CAISRSPGYEQYF. CDR3 in DNA: TGTGCCATCAGCCGCAGCCCGGGGTACGAGCAGTACTTC.

The V gene is TRBV6-5, the J gene TRBJ1-4; 9 bases agree with TRBD1. The length of the CDR3 is 14 residues. Germline trimming cut 6 bases from V and 8 bases from J; bases unmatched to any gene: 7. From germline, CDR1 is MNHEY and CDR2 SVGAGI. CDR3 in DNA: TGTGCCAGCAGCCCACAGGGGGCGACGGAAAAACTGTTTTTT. It translates to CASSPQGATEKLFF.

The rearrangement uses TRBV25-1 and TRBJ2-3; D ambiguous. V shed 2 bases and J shed 0 bases, with 12 bases lying between them. This CDR3 spans 16 amino acids. Germline V CDR1 and CDR2: MGHDK, SYGVNS. The CDR3 loop reads CASSERAYTSTDTQYF. In DNA, the CDR3 is TGTGCCAGCAGTGAAAGAGCATATACTAGCACAGATACGCAGTATTTT.

The rearrangement links TRBV5-5 to TRBJ2-1; 8 bases agree with TRBD1. Trimming removed 0 bases from V and 2 bases from J; junction bases left unmatched: 7. This CDR3 spans 17 amino acids. The germline CDR1 and CDR2 sequences are SGHKS and YYEKEE (reference sequence). The chain's CDR3 is CASSLVQGALPYNEQFF. The DNA for the CDR3 is TGTGCCAGCAGCTTGGTCCAGGGGGCCCTTCCCTACAATGAGCAGTTCTTC.

The rearrangement joins TRBV5-1 to TRBJ1-2; D possibly corresponds to TRBD1 (6 bases). V was cut by 4 bases and J by 2 bases, with 12 bases left in between. The CDR3 has 14 amino acids. Germline CDR1 reads SGHRS; CDR2 reads YFSETQ. CDR3 region: CASSRGDTNYGYTF. The DNA for the CDR3 is TGCGCCAGCAGCCGAGGGGACACCAACTATGGCTACACCTTC.